Reported below is one T cell receptor (beta chain). Its antigen is unknown. A junction end diverges from the germline sequence, so it may reflect a read error. Splitting the CD4+ cells yielded a CD45RA+ naive subset and a CD45RA-negative memory subset. The source of the sample is a study of shared clonotypes between healthy human individuals. The study's findings and limits: Clonotype sharing levels among donors were expected to vary with sequencing depth. Larger estimated richness was generally seen in naive subsets than in memory subsets.

The authors split each subset's genomic DNA evenly across several immunoSEQ plates. Some clones are missing from TCRdb's copy, which holds only in-frame ones; the method was immunoSEQ multiplex PCR. The sample has some 2,500,000 clones; around 90% are singletons. The TCR comes from a man aged 18-30 years in good health. Some clones in this sample may be carry-over from other donors' samples. What was sequenced was naive CD4+ T cells from PBMCs. Subset in this sample: CD45RA+ positively selected.

CDR3 in amino acids: CASSHRGQGRKTFF. CDR3 DNA: TGCGCCAGCAGCCACCGAGGACAGGGGAGGAAAACTTTCTTT. The chain has TRBV5-4 and TRBJ1-1, with TRBD1 identical over 9 bases. Germline CDR1 reads SGHNT; CDR2 reads YYREEE (reference sequence). This CDR3 contains 14 residues.